These 18 T cell receptor beta chains were sequenced from one sample in a study of T cell repertoires in cytomegalovirus infection. TCRdb analysed the reads with MiXCR anew, one entry per CDR3 protein. The sample consists of 150,000 to 200,000 distinct CDR3 sequences, about 28% of them appearing once. Sequencing used PBMCs. The receptors stem from a human donor in good health (CMV status not recorded). Some clones in this sample may be carry-over from other donors' samples.

The V call is TRBV7-6, the J call TRBJ2-5; perhaps TRBD2 as D (5 bases). The CDR3 totals 14 residues. V gave up 4 bases and J gave up 1 base, with 10 bases separating them. The germline gives CDR1 SGHVS, CDR2 FNYEAQ. The CDR3 bases are TGTGCCAGCAGCTCAGAGCGGTTCCAAGAGACCCAGTACTTC. It yields the protein CASSSERFQETQYF.

The table lists this clonotype with a count of one. This chain links TRBV25-1 with TRBJ1-1; D not resolved. Trimming pared 6 bases from V and 1 base from J, leaving 12 bases between. The CDR3 extends over 14 amino acids. Germline-derived CDR1 and CDR2 are MGHDK and SYGVNS. The CDR3 region has the DNA TGTGCCAGCAGCCTTAAATCTACGAACACTGAAGCTTTCTTT. It is translated as CASSLKSTNTEAFF.

About this clonotype: Given a much more abundant clone one base away, this may be a read error. The chain combines TRBV7-2 with TRBJ1-2, with 10 bases identical to TRBD1. This CDR3 has 17 residues. Looked up from germline, CDR1 is SGHTA and CDR2 is FQGNSA. The CDR3 spells CDSSLGIQADRGYGYTF. The CDR3 DNA reads as TGTGACAGCAGCTTAGGGATCCAGGCGGACAGGGGGTATGGCTACACCTTC.

For this clonotype: A junction boundary mismatches the germline segment, possibly from a read error. The J gene is TRBJ2-7, the V gene TRBV7-2; 9 bases line up with TRBD2. The CDR3 covers 16 residues. Germline V gene sequence: CDR1 SGHTA, CDR2 FQGNSA. CDR3 in DNA: TGTTCCAGCAGCTTAGATGGCGGGGGGGTCTCCGACGAGCAGTACTTC. Its protein is CSSSLDGGGVSDEQYF.

The rearrangement joins TRBV10-3 to TRBJ1-6, with 9 bases identical to TRBD1. With 2 bases clipped from V and 18 bases from J, the junction kept 8 bases outside the gene matches. Germline CDR1 and CDR2: ENHRY and SYGVKD. CDR3 length: 13 amino acids. The CDR3 region is CAISEAQGASSHF. The CDR3 bases are TGTGCCATCAGTGAGGCACAGGGGGCTTCCAGCCACTTT.

This chain uses TRBV9 with TRBJ2-5; D is undetermined. Trimming pared 6 bases from V and 2 bases from J, leaving 11 bases between. The germline CDR1 and CDR2 sequences are SGDLS and YYNGEE. This CDR3 has 13 amino acids. DNA for the CDR3: TGTGCCAGCAACTCGGCGCCTCAAGAGACCCAGTACTTC. This sequence encodes CASNSAPQETQYF.

This chain's CDR3 is CASSFGQGGFWPQHF. CDR3 sequence (DNA): TGTGCCAGCAGTTTCGGACAGGGGGGATTTTGGCCCCAGCATTTT. The gene calls are TRBV12-3 or TRBV12-4 and TRBJ1-5, with TRBD1 identical over 10 bases. J gave up 9 bases and V 3 bases, and 8 bases lay outside the gene matches. The CDR3 is 15 residues long.

The chain joins TRBV4-2 to TRBJ2-1, with D possibly TRBD2 on 5 matching bases. CDR1 and CDR2 (germline): LGHNA, YNFKEQ. V gave up 1 base and J gave up 4 bases, with 14 bases separating them. The CDR3 has 16 residues. The CDR3 protein is CASSQGPGLVYNEQFF. As DNA, the CDR3 is TGTGCCAGCAGCCAAGGACCCGGACTGGTTTACAATGAGCAGTTCTTC.

The rearrangement joins TRBV7-2 to TRBJ1-2; 7 nucleotides match TRBD1. The germline V gene encodes CDR1 SGHTA and CDR2 FQGNSA. There are 14 residues in the CDR3. Trimming took 6 bases from V and 7 from J; bases not matched to a gene: 11. The DNA for the CDR3 is TGTGCCAGCAGACGCCCGGGACAGCTCTCTGGCTACACCTTC. Translated, it gives CASRRPGQLSGYTF. Variable domain in full (rest from reference TRBV7-2 and TRBJ1-2): GAGVSQSPSNKVTEKGKDVELRCDPISGHTALYWYRQSLGQGLEFLIYFQGNSAPDKSGLPSDRFSAERTGGSVSTLTIQRTQQEDSAVYLCASRRPGQLSGYTFGSGTRLTVV.

The gene calls are TRBV6-2 or TRBV6-3 and TRBJ2-3; tentative D call: TRBD2 (7 bases). Germline CDR1 MNHEY, CDR2 SVGEGT. CDR3 length: 14 residues. V lost 7 bases and J 3 bases, leaving 14 bases between the germline ends. DNA of the CDR3: TGTGCCAGCATGGAGGGGGGGCGTACAGATACGCAGTATTTT. It translates to CASMEGGRTDTQYF.

This clonotype was counted between two and nine times. CDR3 loop: CASSPTSSGPPFF. The CDR3 DNA follows: TGTGCCAGCAGCCCGACGTCGTCGGGACCCCCGTTCTTC. This chain joins TRBV11-2 and TRBJ2-1; TRBD1 or TRBD2 may be the D gene (5 bases each). The germline V gene encodes CDR1 SGHAT and CDR2 FQNNGV. The CDR3 length is 13 residues. V was pared by 5 bases and J by 15 bases, with 20 bases between.

This clonotype was picked up a small number of times. The genes are TRBV27 and TRBJ2-7; TRBD1 aligns across 8 bases. After removal of 5 bases from V and 1 base from J, the junction contained 13 bases not matched to a gene. The CDR3 extends over 17 amino acids. Germline V gene data show CDR1 as MNHEY and CDR2 as SMNVEV (reference sequence). The CDR3 DNA reads TGTGCCAGCAGTCAGACAGGGGATGGGCGTGGGTCCTACGAGCAGTACTTC. Its translation: CASSQTGDGRGSYEQYF.

This clonotype showed up just a few times. This chain connects TRBV19 to TRBJ1-3; D not resolved. The CDR3 is made up of 12 amino acids. V lost 3 bases and J 11 bases, leaving 11 bases between the germline ends. Germline lookup yields CDR1 LNHDA and CDR2 SQIVND (reference sequence). CDR3 DNA sequence: TGTGCCAGTAGTATGGAAGAGGTCGCCATATATTTT. It specifies CASSMEEVAIYF.

The chain recombines TRBV12-3 or TRBV12-4 with TRBJ2-3; TRBD2 matches at 15 bases. The V and J ends lost 4 bases and 0 bases, in that order; junction bases with no gene match: 2. CDR3 length equals 17 residues. The CDR3: CASSSGTSGGSTDTQYF. CDR3 in DNA: TGTGCCAGCAGTTCCGGGACTAGCGGGGGGAGCACAGATACGCAGTATTTT.

This clonotype was detected only a few times. The rearrangement links TRBV7-8 to TRBJ1-1, with D maybe TRBD1 (5 bases). CDR3 size: 16 residues. The V end was cut by 5 bases, the J end by 4 bases, with 20 bases between. Per germline, CDR1 SGHVS and CDR2 FQNEAQ. Here the CDR3 reads CASSASPPGWTTEAFF. In nucleotides, the CDR3 is TGTGCCAGCAGCGCATCGCCACCAGGGTGGACCACTGAAGCTTTCTTT.

A remark on this clonotype: One end of the junction is discordant with germline, which a read error may explain. The chain is built from TRBV2 and TRBJ2-5; 12 bases align to TRBD2. CDR1 and CDR2 (germline): SNHLY, FYNNEI. The CDR3 contains 13 residues. CDR3 amino acids: CATSGGIQETQYF. CDR3 bases: TGCGCCACTAGCGGGGGGATCCAAGAGACCCAGTACTTC.

A few counts support this clonotype. CDR3 residues: CASSPDNTEAFF. CDR3 coding DNA: TGTGCCAGCAGTCCAGATAACACTGAAGCTTTCTTT. This chain joins TRBV12-3 or TRBV12-4 and TRBJ1-1; the D is unclear. V gave up 5 bases and J gave up 2 bases, with 6 bases separating them. The length of the CDR3 is 12 residues.

This chain links TRBV7-3 with TRBJ2-1, with 9 bases fitting TRBD2. The CDR3 is made up of 19 amino acids. CDR1 and CDR2 (germline): SGHTA, FQGTGA. With 1 base clipped from V and 2 bases from J, the junction kept 12 bases outside the gene matches. CDR3 in amino acids: CASSLMSGLAGGTYNEQFF. Here the CDR3 DNA reads TGTGCCAGCAGCTTAATGTCGGGGCTGGCGGGGGGGACCTACAATGAGCAGTTCTTC.